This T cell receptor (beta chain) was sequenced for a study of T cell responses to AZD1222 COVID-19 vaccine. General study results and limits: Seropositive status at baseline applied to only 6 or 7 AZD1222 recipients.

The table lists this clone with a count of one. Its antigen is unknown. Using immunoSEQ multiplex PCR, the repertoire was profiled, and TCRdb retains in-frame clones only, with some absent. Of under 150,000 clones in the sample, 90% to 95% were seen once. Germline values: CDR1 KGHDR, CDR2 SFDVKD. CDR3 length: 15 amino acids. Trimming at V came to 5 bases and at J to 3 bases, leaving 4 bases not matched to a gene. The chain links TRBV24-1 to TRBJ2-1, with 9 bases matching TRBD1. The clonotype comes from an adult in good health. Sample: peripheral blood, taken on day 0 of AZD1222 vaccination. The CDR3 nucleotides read TGTGCCACCAGTGGGACAGGGGCCAGCTACAATGAGCAGTTCTTC. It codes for CATSGTGASYNEQFF.